These 23 T cell receptor beta chains were sequenced from one sample in a study of OX40 agonist ivuxolimab in advanced cancers. TCRdb's copy holds only in-frame clones and misses some; the assay was immunoSEQ multiplex PCR. In the table there are 72,000 or so clones, 87% of which are singletons. Material: CD4+ or CD8+ T cells sorted from blood, obtained in a trial of the OX40 agonist ivuxolimab. All receptors come from an adult with an advanced solid tumor such as melanoma, head and neck, liver or kidney cancer.

The V call is TRBV25-1, the J call TRBJ1-2; D gene unclear. The CDR3 runs to 12 residues. V lost 8 bases and J lost 4, with 11 bases in between. Looked up from germline, CDR1 is MGHDK and CDR2 is SYGVNS. Written as DNA, the CDR3 is TGTGCCAGCGGTCAGCCCAGCTATGGCTACACCTTC. Protein product: CASGQPSYGYTF.

The chain uses TRBV19 and TRBJ2-1; D unclear. In germline, CDR1 is LNHDA, CDR2 SQIVND (reference sequence). The CDR3 consists of 15 residues. Trimming shortened V by 2 bases and J by 3 bases, and 11 bases separated the two germline ends. CDR3 in DNA: TGTGCCAGTAGTATAAGGTTGAGCGACTACAATGAGCAGTTCTTC. Translating gives CASSIRLSDYNEQFF.

This rearrangement joins TRBV7-9 to TRBJ2-1; possibly TRBD1 or TRBD2 for D (5 bases each). Germline V gene sequence: CDR1 SEHNR, CDR2 FQNEAQ (reference sequence). V was clipped by 5 bases and J by 6 bases, with 14 bases between them. This CDR3 spans 14 amino acids. DNA of the CDR3: TGTGCCAGCAGCCAGGGACGTCTAGGCAATGAGCAGTTCTTC. Residues: CASSQGRLGNEQFF. The whole variable domain, remainder taken from reference TRBV7-9 and TRBJ2-1, is DTGVSQNPRHKITKRGQNVTFRCDPISEHNRLYWYRQTLGQGPEFLTYFQNEAQLEKSRLLSDRFSAERPKGSFSTLEIQRTEQGDSAMYLCASSQGRLGNEQFFGPGTRLTVL.

The chain has TRBV9 and TRBJ1-6; unclear D gene. Trimming stripped 2 bases from V and 5 bases from J, with 2 bases between. The germline CDR1 and CDR2 sequences are SGDLS and YYNGEE. The CDR3 has 12 amino acids. In nucleotides, the CDR3 is TGTGCCAGCAGCGTGAATAATTCACCCCTCCACTTT. It encodes CASSVNNSPLHF.

The rearrangement links TRBV2 to TRBJ2-2; no reliable D call. V lost 3 bases to trimming and J lost 0 bases, with 5 bases between them. This CDR3 region has 14 residues. Looked up from germline, CDR1 is SNHLY and CDR2 is FYNNEI. The CDR3 sequence: CASSDQANTGELFF. Written as DNA, the CDR3 is TGTGCCAGCAGTGACCAGGCGAACACCGGGGAGCTGTTTTTT. The variable domain in full, completed from reference TRBV2 and TRBJ2-2, reads EPEVTQTPSHQVTQMGQEVILRCVPISNHLYFYWYRQILGQKVEFLVSFYNNEISEKSEIFDDQFSVERPDGSNFTLKIRSTKLEDSAMYFCASSDQANTGELFFGEGSRLTVL.

CDR3 sequence (DNA): TGTGCCAGCAGTCTCAGGGTGGAGGGTCAGCCCCAGCATTTT. Protein product: CASSLRVEGQPQHF. V gene TRBV27 combines with J gene TRBJ1-5; D may be TRBD1 (5 bases). Between the trimmed V and J ends, which lost 5 bases and 6 bases, there was a span of 14 bases. CDR3 length equals 14 residues. Germline V gene lookup returns CDR1 MNHEY and CDR2 SMNVEV (reference sequence).

This rearrangement joins TRBV5-1 to TRBJ2-2; 9 positions agree with TRBD1. The ends lost 3 bases at V and 7 bases at J; junction bases unmatched: 10. Germline V gene lookup returns CDR1 SGHRS and CDR2 YFSETQ. The CDR3 runs to 16 residues. CDR3 residues: CASSSAGTGSLGELFF. The CDR3 region has the DNA TGCGCCAGCAGCTCGGCCGGGACAGGGTCCCTCGGGGAGCTGTTTTTT.

This rearrangement joins TRBV10-1 to TRBJ1-1; D unresolved. V was trimmed by 3 bases and J by 3 bases, leaving 8 bases between them. The CDR3 is made up of 13 amino acids. CDR1 and CDR2 (germline): WNHNN, SYGVQD (reference sequence). In DNA form, the CDR3 reads TGCGCCAGCAGTGAAAACGGCGACACTGAAGCTTTCTTT. It is translated as CASSENGDTEAFF.

CDR3 nucleotide sequence: TGTGCCAGCAGTCCGGGGGAGGTTTACCAAGAGACCCAGTACTTC. Amino acid sequence: CASSPGEVYQETQYF. This chain uses TRBV7-2 with TRBJ2-5; TRBD2 is a possible D gene (6 bases). V was clipped by 6 bases and J by 0 bases, with 14 bases between them. CDR1 and CDR2 from the germline V gene are SGHTA and FQGNSA. This CDR3 spans 15 amino acids.

This clone was counted only a few times. CDR3 amino acids: CASSLHGNYGYTF. Written as DNA, the CDR3 is TGTGCCAGCAGTTTGCATGGGAACTATGGCTACACCTTC. The rearrangement joins TRBV28 to TRBJ1-2; D remains ambiguous. The V end was cut by 3 bases, the J end by 2 bases, with 7 bases between. CDR1 is MDHEN and CDR2 is SYDVKM in the germline V gene. The CDR3 runs to 13 residues.

The J gene is TRBJ2-1, the V gene TRBV19; 8 positions match TRBD2. The V gene's germline CDR1 is LNHDA and CDR2 SQIVND (reference sequence). V lost 4 bases and J lost 6; bases outside the gene matches: 5. The CDR3 totals 14 residues. CDR3 in DNA: TGTGCCAGTAGTAAACTAGCGGAGAGCAATGAGCAGTTCTTC. It yields the protein CASSKLAESNEQFF. The full variable domain, its missing parts supplied by reference TRBV19 and TRBJ2-1, is DGGITQSPKYLFRKEGQNVTLSCEQNLNHDAMYWYRQDPGQGLRLIYYSQIVNDFQKGDIAEGYSVSREKKESFPLTVTSAQKNPTAFYLCASSKLAESNEQFFGPGTRLTVL.

The CDR3 nucleotides are TGCGCCAGCAGCTTGGCAGCATCTCAAGCCGTAGAAAAACTGTTTTTT. It specifies CASSLAASQAVEKLFF. V usage is TRBV5-1 and J usage is TRBJ1-4, with D hard to call. The germline V and J ends were trimmed by 0 bases and 8 bases, with 17 bases remaining between them. This CDR3 has 16 residues. CDR1 and CDR2 (germline): SGHRS, YFSETQ. The full variable domain, its missing parts supplied by reference TRBV5-1 and TRBJ1-4, is KAGVTQTPRYLIKTRGQQVTLSCSPISGHRSVSWYQQTPGQGLQFLFEYFSETQRNKGNFPGRFSGRQFSNSRSEMNVSTLELGDSALYLCASSLAASQAVEKLFFGSGTQLSVL.

This chain connects TRBV9 to TRBJ1-2; the match to TRBD1 covers 9 bases. The junction had 10 bases not matched to a gene; V was cut back by 2 bases and J by 8 bases. The germline V gene encodes CDR1 SGDLS and CDR2 YYNGEE. The CDR3 contains 15 residues. CDR3 loop: CASSVTGTGTIGYTF. The CDR3 region has the DNA TGTGCCAGCAGCGTTACCGGGACAGGGACTATCGGCTACACCTTC.

The chain is built from TRBV5-1 and TRBJ1-4; D is uncertain. CDR3 length: 14 amino acids. V lost 4 bases to trimming and J lost 3 bases, with 10 bases between them. The germline V gene has CDR1 SGHRS and CDR2 YFSETQ. The CDR3 DNA reads as TGCGCCAGCAGCAGGAGGGCTCCTAATGAAAAACTGTTTTTT. Its translation: CASSRRAPNEKLFF.

This sequence joins TRBV9 and TRBJ2-3; D is unresolved. CDR3 size: 13 residues. The germline gives CDR1 SGDLS, CDR2 YYNGEE. V shed 2 bases and J shed 0 bases, with 4 bases lying between them. CDR3: CASSVGSTDTQYF. Written as DNA, the CDR3 is TGTGCCAGCAGCGTCGGTAGCACAGATACGCAGTATTTT. The whole variable domain, remainder taken from reference TRBV9 and TRBJ2-3, is DSGVTQTPKHLITATGQRVTLRCSPRSGDLSVYWYQQSLDQGLQFLIQYYNGEERAKGNILERFSAQQFPDLHSELNLSSLELGDSALYFCASSVGSTDTQYFGPGTRLTVL.

V and J are TRBV5-5 and TRBJ1-4; TRBD1 is a possible D gene (5 bases). The CDR3 consists of 15 residues. The V and J ends lost 4 bases and 7 bases respectively, with 17 bases between them. The germline gives CDR1 SGHKS, CDR2 YYEKEE (reference sequence). The CDR3 is CASSEGPRSSEKLFF. DNA of the CDR3: TGTGCCAGCAGCGAGGGGCCGCGCAGCAGTGAAAAACTGTTTTTT.

V usage is TRBV19 and J usage is TRBJ1-3; the D is unclear. Trimming pared 6 bases from V and 4 bases from J, leaving 16 bases between. The germline gives CDR1 LNHDA, CDR2 SQIVND (reference sequence). CDR3 length: 15 residues. The CDR3 here is CASRAEAARGNTIYF. CDR3 DNA sequence: TGTGCCAGTAGGGCCGAGGCTGCACGAGGAAACACCATATATTTT.

The chain employs TRBV6-1 and TRBJ1-1; the D gene is possibly TRBD1 (5 bases). The CDR3 is 14 residues long. In germline, CDR1 is MNHNS, CDR2 SASEGT. Trimming cost V 7 bases and J 0 bases, with 12 bases left between them. The CDR3 DNA follows: TGTGCCAGCACCCACGGGACTATGAACACTGAAGCTTTCTTT. Amino acid sequence: CASTHGTMNTEAFF.

This chain uses TRBV2 with TRBJ2-5, with D possibly being TRBD1 (5 bases). Deletions cut 6 bases from V and 2 bases from J, with 16 bases between. The CDR3 runs to 15 residues. Germline V gene data show CDR1 as SNHLY and CDR2 as FYNNEI. The CDR3 DNA sequence: TGTGCCAGCAGCCCCGCCCGGACATCTCAAGAGACCCAGTACTTC. This codes for CASSPARTSQETQYF.

J is TRBJ2-1 and V is TRBV20-1; D may be TRBD2 (6 bases). CDR3 size: 11 residues. Germline V lookup: CDR1 DFQATT, CDR2 SNEGSKA (reference sequence). The V end lost 5 bases, the J end lost 7 bases, and 9 bases lay between the germline ends. The CDR3: CSAGRGNEQFF. The CDR3 DNA sequence: TGCAGTGCTGGCCGGGGGAATGAGCAGTTCTTC.

The V gene is TRBV29-1, the J gene TRBJ2-7; D is unresolved. Trimming cost V 7 bases and J 3 bases, with 16 bases left between them. CDR1 is SQVTM, CDR2 ANQGSEA, per germline. This CDR3 spans 13 amino acids. The CDR3 spells CSASSSQGYEQYF. The CDR3 coding sequence is TGCAGCGCCTCCTCCTCCCAAGGCTACGAGCAGTACTTC.

In this sample, this clone turned up once. The germline gene is not matched at one end of the junction; a read error may be the cause. This sequence joins TRBV2 and TRBJ2-7; a weak D match, TRBD2 (7 bases). The CDR3 loop spans 18 amino acids. The germline V gene encodes CDR1 SNHLY and CDR2 FYNNEI. The CDR3 bases are TGTGCCCGCAGTGGGGGGGGGATACCCGGGACATCGTTCTACGAGCAGTACTTC. Translating gives CARSGGGIPGTSFYEQYF. The whole variable domain, filled in from reference TRBV2 and TRBJ2-7, reads EPEVTQTPSHQVTQMGQEVILRCVPISNHLYFYWYRQILGQKVEFLVSFYNNEISEKSEIFDDQFSVERPDGSNFTLKIRSTKLEDSAMYFCARSGGGIPGTSFYEQYFGPGTRLTVT.

This CDR3 is CASSLGHRGNEKLFF. For the CDR3, the DNA is TGCGCCAGCAGCTTGGGTCACAGGGGAAATGAAAAACTGTTTTTT. The rearrangement uses TRBV5-1 and TRBJ1-4; TRBD1 matches 7 bases. V trimming: 0 bases; J trimming: 5 bases; junction bases outside the gene matches: 4. The CDR3 sequence is 15 residues long. Germline CDR1 SGHRS, CDR2 YFSETQ. Variable domain in full (rest from reference TRBV5-1 and TRBJ1-4): KAGVTQTPRYLIKTRGQQVTLSCSPISGHRSVSWYQQTPGQGLQFLFEYFSETQRNKGNFPGRFSGRQFSNSRSEMNVSTLELGDSALYLCASSLGHRGNEKLFFGSGTQLSVL.